The sequence of this TCR beta chain was determined in a study of graft-versus-host responses after intestinal transplantation. Findings of the study overall: Peak circulating GvH clone levels were associated with early post-transplant HvG declines. In recipient marrow, GvH clones were found, and some appeared first in ileum or blood.

Assay used: immunoSEQ multiplex PCR; TCRdb lists only in-frame clones, some missing. The data contain tens of thousands of clones, roughly 93% of them seen just once; the ten biggest clones take up over 0.15%. About this clone itself: The antigen is undetermined.

V lost 7 bases, J lost 3 bases, and 0 bases stayed unmatched. The CDR3 sequence is 11 residues long. The germline CDR1 and CDR2 sequences are SNHLY and FYNNEI. The J gene is TRBJ2-7, the V gene TRBV2; TRBD1 matches 7 bases. Specimen: unstimulated CD4+ T cells sorted from spleen or lymph node cells, collected before transplant. This receptor was obtained from a human donor who was the organ donor for an intestinal transplant. In nucleotides, the CDR3 is TGTGCCAGCAACAGGGGCTACGAGCAGTACTTC. As protein: CASNRGYEQYF.